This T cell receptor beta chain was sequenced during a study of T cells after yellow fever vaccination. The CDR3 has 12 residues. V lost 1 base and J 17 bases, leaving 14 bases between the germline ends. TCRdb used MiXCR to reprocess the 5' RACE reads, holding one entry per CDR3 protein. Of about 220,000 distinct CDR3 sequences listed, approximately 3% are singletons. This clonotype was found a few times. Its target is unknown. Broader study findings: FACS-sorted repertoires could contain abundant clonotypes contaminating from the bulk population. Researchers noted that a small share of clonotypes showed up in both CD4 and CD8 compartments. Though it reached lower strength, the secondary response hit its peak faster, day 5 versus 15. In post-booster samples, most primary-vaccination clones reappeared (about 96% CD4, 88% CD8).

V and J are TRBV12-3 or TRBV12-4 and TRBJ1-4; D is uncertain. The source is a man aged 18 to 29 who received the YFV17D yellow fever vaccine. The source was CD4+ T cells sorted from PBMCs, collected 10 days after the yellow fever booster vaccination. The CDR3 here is CASSLEGRPRFF. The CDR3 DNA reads TGTGCCAGCAGTTTAGAAGGCCGGCCCCGCTTTTTT.